These 9 T cell receptor beta chains were all obtained from the same sample, sequenced in a study of blood T cell repertoires in COVID-19. Clones were read by immunoSEQ multiplex PCR, and TCRdb kept only the in-frame ones, dropping some. Of 200,000 to 300,000 clones in the sample, 84% were seen once. Sequenced sample: peripheral blood. Every receptor here comes from a man aged 50-60 years with acute or convalescent COVID-19.

This clone was counted only a few times. The chain has TRBV5-1 and TRBJ2-7, with 7 positions matching TRBD2. This CDR3 comprises 15 residues. Germline lookup yields CDR1 SGHRS and CDR2 YFSETQ. Germline trimming cut 2 bases from V and 4 bases from J; bases unmatched to any gene: 9. The CDR3 DNA sequence: TGCGCCAGCAGCTTCGTTGCGGGAGTAGAGTACGAGCAGTACTTC. Protein product: CASSFVAGVEYEQYF.

This clone was counted a few times. CDR3 loop: CASSFLQANTIYF. CDR3 nucleotide sequence: TGTGCCAGCAGCTTCTTACAGGCTAACACCATATATTTT. The chain links TRBV7-9 to TRBJ1-3, with D possibly matching TRBD1 (5 bases). The CDR3 is 13 amino acids. Germline lookup yields CDR1 SEHNR and CDR2 FQNEAQ (reference sequence). Trimming removed 3 bases from V and 7 bases from J, with 10 bases in between.

The chain couples TRBV5-6 to TRBJ1-2; D might be TRBD1 (6 bases). Between the trimmed V and J ends, which lost 4 bases and 7 bases, there was a span of 14 bases. Germline assignment: CDR1 SGHDT and CDR2 YYEEEE. The CDR3 is 13 amino acids. CDR3 protein: CASSKDSRFGYTF. The CDR3 DNA reads TGTGCCAGCAGCAAGGACAGTCGTTTTGGCTACACCTTC. The whole variable domain, remainder taken from reference TRBV5-6 and TRBJ1-2, is DAGVTQSPTHLIKTRGQQVTLRCSPKSGHDTVSWYQQALGQGPQFIFQYYEEEERQRGNFPDRFSGHQFPNYSSELNVNALLLGDSALYLCASSKDSRFGYTFGSGTRLTVV.

Only one count was recorded for this clone. This sequence joins TRBV7-2 and TRBJ1-5, with 7 nucleotides matching TRBD1. Germline V gene data show CDR1 as SGHTA and CDR2 as FQGNSA. The CDR3 spans 16 residues. With 4 bases clipped from V and 2 bases from J, the junction kept 8 bases outside the gene matches. The DNA of the CDR3 is TGTGCCAGCAGCTCCCACCGCACAGGGGGCAATCAGCCCCAGCATTTT. As protein: CASSSHRTGGNQPQHF.

This chain joins TRBV4-1 and TRBJ1-2; D gene uncertain. The V end was cut by 0 bases, the J end by 3 bases, with 8 bases between. The CDR3 totals 14 residues. The germline V gene encodes CDR1 MGHRA and CDR2 YSYEKL. The chain's CDR3 is CASSQDGDHYGYTF. The DNA for the CDR3 is TGCGCCAGCAGCCAAGACGGAGACCACTATGGCTACACCTTC.

The V and J genes are TRBV7-8 and TRBJ2-7, with 10 bases lining up with TRBD2. The CDR3 has 14 residues. The V gene's germline CDR1 is SGHVS and CDR2 FQNEAQ. V shed 4 bases, J shed 12 bases, and the junction held 12 bases outside the gene matches. The CDR3 region has the DNA TGTGCCAGCAGCTCCCAGCGGGAGGGTGGAAATCTGTACTTC. Translated: CASSSQREGGNLYF.

In the case of this clone: Other DNA sequences in this sample translate to the same CDR3. The J gene is TRBJ1-2, the V gene TRBV28; D gene ambiguous. Germline-derived CDR1 and CDR2 are MDHEN and SYDVKM. This CDR3 comprises 10 residues. The ends were cut back, 4 bases at V and 5 bases at J, with 2 bases in the middle. CDR3 DNA: TGTGCCAGCAGTTCATATGGCTACACCTTC. It translates to CASSSYGYTF.

In nucleotides, the CDR3 is TGTGCCAGCAGCTTACAGCCTCCAGGGGTAGCGGGAGCCACCTACGAGCAGTACTTC. It specifies CASSLQPPGVAGATYEQYF. The chain uses TRBV7-3 and TRBJ2-7; TRBD2 aligns across 9 bases. This CDR3 is 19 amino acids long. Germline-derived CDR1 and CDR2 are SGHTA and FQGTGA. V lost 2 bases to trimming and J lost 2 bases; unmatched junction nucleotides: 16. Based on the CDR3 plus reference TRBV7-3 and TRBJ2-7, the full variable domain is GAGVSQTPSNKVTEKGKYVELRCDPISGHTALYWYRQSLGQGPEFLIYFQGTGAADDSGLPNDRFFAVRPEGSVSTLKIQRTERGDSAVYLCASSLQPPGVAGATYEQYFGPGTRLTVT.

V usage is TRBV24-1 and J usage is TRBJ2-1, with 10 bases that match TRBD2. The CDR3 runs 14 residues. After removal of 8 bases from V and 7 bases from J, the junction contained 7 bases not matched to a gene. CDR1 and CDR2 from the germline V gene are KGHDR and SFDVKD. For the CDR3, the DNA is TGTGCCACCACAACTAGCGGGACCTCAAATGAGCAGTTCTTC. This codes for CATTTSGTSNEQFF.